What follows are 29 T cell receptor beta chains derived from one specimen sequenced in a study of early T cells in non-severe SARS-CoV-2 infection. One entry per CDR3 protein, called by TCRdb with MiXCR from the 5' RACE reads. The data contain 60,000 to 70,000 distinct CDR3 sequences, less than 5% of them singletons. Sequenced material: whole blood. The receptors here all came from an adult who was a healthcare worker with PCR-confirmed SARS-CoV-2 infection or an uninfected control (not recorded which).

This clonotype occurred a few times. CDR3 in DNA: TGCGCCAGCAGCTTGCGATCTTCTGATCCTGGGCTTAGCTACGAGCAGTACTTC. It yields the protein CASSLRSSDPGLSYEQYF. This sequence joins TRBV5-1 and TRBJ2-7; D unclear. Trimming removed 1 base from V and 3 bases from J, with 23 bases in between. The CDR3 length is 18 residues. CDR1 SGHRS and CDR2 YFSETQ come from the germline V gene.

The sample holds many counts of this clonotype. The CDR3 sequence: CASTLGNEQFF. CDR3 bases: TGTGCCAGCACGTTGGGTAATGAGCAGTTCTTC. The chain couples TRBV2 to TRBJ2-1; D is unresolved. Germline-derived CDR1 and CDR2 are SNHLY and FYNNEI. V was trimmed by 7 bases and J by 7 bases, leaving 8 bases between them. The CDR3 covers 11 residues. Drawing the rest from reference TRBV2 and TRBJ2-1, the complete variable domain is EPEVTQTPSHQVTQMGQEVILRCVPISNHLYFYWYRQILGQKVEFLVSFYNNEISEKSEIFDDQFSVERPDGSNFTLKIRSTKLEDSAMYFCASTLGNEQFFGPGTRLTVL.

This clonotype showed up many times. The chain recombines TRBV7-2 with TRBJ1-2, with 8 bases matching TRBD1. CDR3 length: 15 residues. CDR1 is SGHTA and CDR2 is FQGNSA in the germline V gene. V lost 0 bases, J lost 1 base, and 1 base stayed unmatched. Here the CDR3 DNA reads TGTGCCAGCAGCTTAGCGGACAGGGATAACTATGGCTACACCTTC. This gives the protein CASSLADRDNYGYTF.

This clonotype came up many times. The J gene is TRBJ2-6, the V gene TRBV25-1; D is ambiguous. In germline, CDR1 is MGHDK, CDR2 SYGVNS. CDR3 length: 14 residues. V was trimmed by 3 bases and J by 8 bases, leaving 11 bases between them. CDR3 sequence reads: CASSETRDTNVLTF. The CDR3 region has the DNA TGTGCCAGCAGTGAGACAAGAGATACCAACGTCCTGACTTTC.

This clonotype was recorded a few times. This chain links TRBV20-1 with TRBJ2-3, with D perhaps TRBD1 or TRBD2 (6 bases each). V shed 5 bases and J shed 8 bases, with 23 bases lying between them. Germline loops: CDR1 DFQATT, CDR2 SNEGSKA (reference sequence). This CDR3 region has 15 residues. The CDR3 DNA is TGCAGTGCTCCAACGGAAGGGGGGCAATCGGGTACGCAGTATTTT. Amino acids: CSAPTEGGQSGTQYF.

The chain carries TRBV2 and TRBJ2-2; 8 bases map to TRBD1. CDR3 size: 13 residues. Trimming removed 2 bases from V and 11 bases from J; junction bases left unmatched: 4. CDR1 and CDR2 from the germline V gene are SNHLY and FYNNEI. The CDR3 DNA is TGTGCCAGCAGTGAAACCGACAGGGGAGAGCTGTTTTTT. Translating it yields CASSETDRGELFF.

This clonotype was counted ten times or more. The chain combines TRBV7-3 with TRBJ2-2; D not resolved. The germline CDR1 and CDR2 sequences are SGHTA and FQGTGA. The V end lost 5 bases, the J end lost 8 bases, and 9 bases lay between the germline ends. The CDR3 totals 12 residues. In nucleotides, the CDR3 is TGTGCCAGCAGCCTACAACCTGGGGAGCTGTTTTTT. It is translated as CASSLQPGELFF.

This clonotype was counted many times. The gene calls are TRBV14 and TRBJ2-7, with TRBD1 identical over 9 bases. After removal of 3 bases from V and 2 bases from J, the junction contained 5 bases not matched to a gene. The CDR3 length is 15 residues. Germline CDR1 and CDR2: SGHDN and FVKESK. Written as DNA, the CDR3 is TGTGCCAGCAGCCAGGGGACAGGGTTCCCCTACGAGCAGTACTTC. It yields the protein CASSQGTGFPYEQYF.

At least ten counts were recorded for this clonotype. J is TRBJ1-6 and V is TRBV2; a weak D match, TRBD1 (5 bases). CDR1 and CDR2 (germline): SNHLY, FYNNEI. The CDR3 is 13 amino acids. Trimming removed 5 bases at V and 7 bases at J, with 9 bases between. The DNA of the CDR3 is TGTGCCAGCAGTAGGGGTCAGAATTCACCCCTCCACTTT. It encodes CASSRGQNSPLHF.

This clonotype was seen many times. V usage is TRBV7-9 and J usage is TRBJ2-1; 11 bases are a match to TRBD2. CDR1 and CDR2 (germline): SEHNR, FQNEAQ (reference sequence). Losses at the gene ends were 6 bases for V and 8 bases for J; bases not matched to a gene: 12. The CDR3 spans 16 residues. CDR3: CASSRKTSGMLDEQFF. CDR3 nucleotide sequence: TGTGCCAGCAGTCGAAAGACTAGCGGGATGCTCGATGAGCAGTTCTTC.

The chain carries TRBV5-1 and TRBJ2-5, with 9 bases aligning to TRBD2. Germline V lookup: CDR1 SGHRS, CDR2 YFSETQ. Losses at the gene ends were 2 bases for V and 4 bases for J; bases not matched to a gene: 15. CDR3 length: 18 amino acids. CDR3 sequence (DNA): TGCGCCAGCAGCTTCGGTAGCTTCGGCGGGGGGGCCAGAGAGACCCAGTACTTC. Translating gives CASSFGSFGGGARETQYF.

This clonotype is labeled large. The V and J genes are TRBV5-4 and TRBJ1-5; D call uncertain. The CDR3 consists of 13 residues. Between the trimmed V and J ends, which lost 0 bases and 11 bases, there was a span of 12 bases. Germline V CDR1 and CDR2: SGHNT, YYREEE (reference sequence). DNA of the CDR3: TGTGCCAGCAGCTTGGCTAGCACGGGTGCCCAGCATTTT. Its protein product is CASSLASTGAQHF.

The V and J genes are TRBV5-1 and TRBJ2-3; D ambiguous. V was cut by 0 bases and J by 5 bases, with 10 bases left in between. Germline V gene lookup returns CDR1 SGHRS and CDR2 YFSETQ. This CDR3 region has 14 residues. For the CDR3, the DNA is TGCGCCAGCAGCTTGGCCATGGGCGGAGATACGCAGTATTTT. Translating gives CASSLAMGGDTQYF.

The rearrangement joins TRBV7-9 to TRBJ1-3, with TRBD1 identical over 9 bases. J was trimmed by 0 bases and V by 6 bases; bases with no gene match: 9. Germline lookup yields CDR1 SEHNR and CDR2 FQNEAQ (reference sequence). The CDR3 contains 17 residues. CDR3 amino acids: CASSPGQGLHSGNTIYF. The CDR3 bases are TGTGCCAGCAGTCCCGGACAGGGGCTCCACTCTGGAAACACCATATATTTT.

This clonotype has at least ten counts. V usage is TRBV4-1 and J usage is TRBJ2-3; no definite D call. V was trimmed by 0 bases and J by 2 bases, leaving 6 bases between them. The CDR3 totals 14 residues. Looked up from germline, CDR1 is MGHRA and CDR2 is YSYEKL. For the CDR3, the DNA is TGCGCCAGCAGCCAAGACGCTGACACAGATACGCAGTATTTT. Amino acid sequence: CASSQDADTDTQYF.

This clonotype was seen ten or more times. The chain links TRBV7-2 to TRBJ2-7; D is unclear. The V end was cut by 1 base, the J end by 3 bases, with 10 bases between. Germline assignment: CDR1 SGHTA and CDR2 FQGNSA. The CDR3 totals 14 residues. The CDR3 protein is CASSLVLRDYEQYF. CDR3 sequence (DNA): TGTGCCAGCAGCTTAGTTCTCAGAGACTACGAGCAGTACTTC.

This clonotype was counted ten times or more. V gene TRBV27 combines with J gene TRBJ2-1; TRBD2 matches at 8 bases. The CDR3 covers 14 residues. V lost 2 bases, J lost 8 bases, and 5 bases stayed unmatched. CDR1 is MNHEY, CDR2 SMNVEV, per germline (reference sequence). For the CDR3, the DNA is TGTGCCAGCAGTTTAGCGGGAGGAGGAGATGAGCAGTTCTTC. Its protein is CASSLAGGGDEQFF.

This clonotype occurred many times. The genes are TRBV5-1 and TRBJ2-3; 8 nucleotides match TRBD1. Germline-derived CDR1 and CDR2 are SGHRS and YFSETQ. The CDR3 sequence is 18 residues long. V lost 0 bases to trimming and J lost 3 bases; unmatched junction nucleotides: 12. In DNA, the CDR3 is TGCGCCAGCAGCTTGGGTAAGCTCGGGACAGGCTCAACAGATACGCAGTATTTT. Translation: CASSLGKLGTGSTDTQYF. Supplemented by reference TRBV5-1 and TRBJ2-3, the full variable domain reads KAGVTQTPRYLIKTRGQQVTLSCSPISGHRSVSWYQQTPGQGLQFLFEYFSETQRNKGNFPGRFSGRQFSNSRSEMNVSTLELGDSALYLCASSLGKLGTGSTDTQYFGPGTRLTVL.

This clonotype has more than one count but fewer than ten. The CDR3 region is CASSTGGLTEAFF. CDR3 sequence (DNA): TGTGCCAGTTCGACAGGGGGCCTCACTGAAGCTTTCTTT. The chain carries TRBV19 and TRBJ1-1; TRBD1 matches at 10 bases. V lost 8 bases, J lost 4 bases, and 4 bases stayed unmatched. CDR3 size: 13 residues. CDR1 and CDR2 (germline): LNHDA, SQIVND (reference sequence). Using reference TRBV19 and TRBJ1-1 for the parts outside the CDR3, the full variable domain is DGGITQSPKYLFRKEGQNVTLSCEQNLNHDAMYWYRQDPGQGLRLIYYSQIVNDFQKGDIAEGYSVSREKKESFPLTVTSAQKNPTAFYLCASSTGGLTEAFFGQGTRLTVV.

The chain recombines TRBV3-1 with TRBJ2-3; possibly TRBD2 for D (5 bases). Between the trimmed V and J ends, which lost 4 bases and 2 bases, there was a span of 16 bases. Germline V CDR1 and CDR2: LGHDT, YNNKEL (reference sequence). The length of the CDR3 is 16 residues. This CDR3 reads CASSRDLLGITDTQYF. DNA of the CDR3: TGTGCCAGCAGCCGGGATCTCCTCGGGATCACAGATACGCAGTATTTT.

Ten or more counts support this clonotype. The chain uses TRBV12-3 or TRBV12-4 and TRBJ1-1, with TRBD1 identical over 9 bases. Trimming took 5 bases from V and 5 from J; bases not matched to a gene: 9. The CDR3 is made up of 15 amino acids. CDR3 sequence: CASSLPLGTGTEAFF. The CDR3 DNA reads TGTGCCAGCAGTCTACCCCTGGGGACAGGGACTGAAGCTTTCTTT.

This clonotype was counted ten times or more. V and J are TRBV29-1 and TRBJ2-5; D is possibly TRBD2 (7 bases). Germline V gives CDR1 SQVTM, CDR2 ANQGSEA. CDR3 size: 13 residues. Trimming pared 3 bases from V and 5 bases from J, leaving 13 bases between. The CDR3 DNA reads as TGCAGCGTTGATGGGGGCGGGAGTGAGACCCAGTACTTC. As protein: CSVDGGGSETQYF.

V is TRBV30 and J is TRBJ2-7; no reliable D call. Looked up from germline, CDR1 is GTSNPN and CDR2 is SVGIG (reference sequence). This CDR3 is 12 amino acids long. V lost 3 bases and J 1 base, leaving 7 bases between the germline ends. The CDR3 sequence: CAWSRISYEQYF. Written as DNA, the CDR3 is TGTGCCTGGAGCCGGATTTCCTACGAGCAGTACTTC. Filled out from reference TRBV30 and TRBJ2-7, the complete variable domain reads SQTIHQWPATLVQPVGSPLSLECTVEGTSNPNLYWYRQAAGRGLQLLFYSVGIGQISSEVPQNLSASRPQDRQFILSSKKLLLSDSGFYLCAWSRISYEQYFGPGTRLTVT.

The gene calls are TRBV6-1 and TRBJ1-1; 7 nucleotides align to TRBD1. J was trimmed by 4 bases and V by 1 base; bases with no gene match: 3. This CDR3 spans 14 amino acids. Germline CDR1 reads MNHNS; CDR2 reads SASEGT. CDR3 protein: CASSEEQGFTEAFF. In nucleotides, the CDR3 is TGTGCCAGCAGTGAAGAACAGGGGTTCACTGAAGCTTTCTTT.

This clonotype was recorded many times. The chain links TRBV7-2 to TRBJ1-1; no clear D gene. The CDR3 runs 15 residues. Deletions cut 4 bases from V and 3 bases from J, with 15 bases between. The V gene's germline CDR1 is SGHTA and CDR2 FQGNSA. CDR3: CASSSRFLGDTEAFF. CDR3 in DNA: TGTGCCAGCAGCTCTCGGTTCCTCGGGGACACTGAAGCTTTCTTT.

This clonotype came up a few times. This chain joins TRBV29-1 and TRBJ2-3; 8 bases map to TRBD1. V was pared by 1 base and J by 3 bases, with 12 bases of the junction left unmatched. The CDR3 covers 17 residues. CDR1 SQVTM and CDR2 ANQGSEA come from the germline V gene. CDR3 protein: CSVEGPGTGIKTDTQYF. The DNA for the CDR3 is TGCAGCGTTGAAGGTCCCGGGACAGGAATAAAGACAGATACGCAGTATTTT.

This clonotype was recorded at least ten times. This chain uses TRBV7-3 with TRBJ2-1; D gene uncertain. Germline loops: CDR1 SGHTA, CDR2 FQGTGA. V was clipped by 5 bases and J by 7 bases, with 21 bases between them. This CDR3 has 16 residues. The CDR3 loop is CASSPQHQVAQNEQFF. CDR3 in DNA: TGTGCCAGCAGCCCCCAGCACCAGGTCGCGCAGAATGAGCAGTTCTTC.

This clonotype was picked up many times. The chain is built from TRBV6-5 and TRBJ1-5; tentatively, D is TRBD1 (5 bases). V gave up 4 bases and J gave up 3 bases, with 10 bases separating them. This CDR3 has 14 residues. Germline V gene data show CDR1 as MNHEY and CDR2 as SVGAGI. The CDR3 sequence is CASSSGQHNQPQHF. DNA for the CDR3: TGTGCCAGCAGTTCGGGGCAGCACAATCAGCCCCAGCATTTT.

This clonotype has ten or more counts. The V call is TRBV7-4, the J call TRBJ1-1; D remains unclear. The CDR3 extends over 15 amino acids. Germline assignment: CDR1 SGHVT and CDR2 SQSDAQ. Trimming took off 1 base at V and 2 bases at J, with 11 bases between the two ends. CDR3 loop: CASSLGTRTNTEAFF. In DNA form, the CDR3 reads TGTGCCAGCAGCTTAGGGACCCGAACCAACACTGAAGCTTTCTTT.